This is a list of T cell receptor beta chains from one sample in a study of a mutant IDH1 vaccine in newly diagnosed glioma. Generated by immunoSEQ multiplex PCR, the TCRdb table keeps only in-frame clones and is missing some. The data contain about 66,000 clones, approximately 86% of them singletons. The starting material was PBMCs, obtained from a glioma patient treated with radiotherapy, temozolomide or both. Receptors were obtained from a man under 40 with glioma. Both conserved end residues are part of each CDR3. A D gene is named only where the DNA matches it firmly. Some rows have no size entry. The others give once, few or many, or a class for an expanded clone.

TRBD1	.	TRBV5-8	TRBJ1-1	TGTGCCAGCAGCACCGGACAGGGGGCATCGGGAACTGAAGCTTTCTTT	CASSTGQGASGTEAFF
TRBD1	.	TRBV6-5	TRBJ1-4	TGTGCCAGCAGCCTCAGGGGGCGCAATAATGAAAAACTGTTTTTT	CASSLRGRNNEKLFF
.	.	TRBV15	TRBJ1-2	TGTGCCACCAGCAGAGGCGGGGGTGCTAACTATGGCTACACCTTC	CATSRGGGANYGYTF
.	.	TRBV27	TRBJ2-6	TGTGCCAGCAGTTTGCGGGCCCGCGGTTCGGCCAACGTCCTGACTTTC	CASSLRARGSANVLTF
.	.	TRBV19	TRBJ2-5	TGTGCCAGTAGTATCTTCCGGGACTCCCTTAGGGGAGAGACCCAGTACTTC	CASSIFRDSLRGETQYF
.	.	TRBV2	TRBJ2-1	TGTGCCAGCAGTGATCAGGTACAGGTCGGTGAGCAGTTCTTC	CASSDQVQVGEQFF
TRBD1	.	TRBV25-1	TRBJ1-1	TGTGCCAGCAAGGACAGGAGGAACACTGAAGCTTTCTTT	CASKDRRNTEAFF
.	.	TRBV5-6	TRBJ1-4	TGTGCCAGCAGCTCGTCCCGGCAGTATACTACTAATGAAAAACTGTTTTTT	CASSSSRQYTTNEKLFF
.	.	TRBV30	TRBJ2-3	TGTGCCTGGAGCCGACCAGATACGCAGTATTTT	CAWSRPDTQYF
.	once	TRBV7-9	TRBJ2-5	TGTGCCAGCAGCTTACGCGGCAGGGCCCCAGAAGAGACCCAGTACTTC	CASSLRGRAPEETQYF
.	.	TRBV5-1	TRBJ2-1	TGCGCCAGCAGCTTGGCGGGAGACAGTTTATCCTACAATGAGCAGTTCTTC	CASSLAGDSLSYNEQFF
TRBD1	once	TRBV18	TRBJ1-3	TGTGCCAGCTCACCTCGGACAGGGGAATCGGGAAACACCATATATTTT	CASSPRTGESGNTIYF
.	.	TRBV18	TRBJ2-2	TGTGCCAGCTCACCACGGAACGGCGGGGCCAGCACCGGGGAGCTGTTTTTT	CASSPRNGGASTGELFF
.	.	TRBV6-6	TRBJ2-7	TGTGCCAGCAGTTACCAACAGGGATACGAGCAGTACTTC	CASSYQQGYEQYF
.	.	TRBV5-4	TRBJ2-3	TGTGCCAGCAGTCTTGGTATGGCAGGGGATCTAAGCACAGATACGCAGTATTTT	CASSLGMAGDLSTDTQYF
.	.	TRBV5-6	TRBJ1-5	TGTGCCAGCAGCCCCCGGAGCAATCAGCCCCAGCATTTT	CASSPRSNQPQHF
TRBD1	.	TRBV7-2	TRBJ1-2	TGTGCCAGCAGCCCAGCGGGGACAGGGGTTTTCTATGGCTACACCTTC	CASSPAGTGVFYGYTF
TRBD1	.	TRBV28	TRBJ1-1	TGTGCCAGCTTATACAGGGGTACGGGAGCTGAAGCTTTCTTT	CASLYRGTGAEAFF
.	.	TRBV11-2	TRBJ2-7	TGTGCCAGCAGCTTGACAGGAGGTAGCTACGAGCAGTACTTC	CASSLTGGSYEQYF
.	.	TRBV7-9	TRBJ2-5	TGTGCCAGCAGCTTAGTGGTCGACAGTAAGGAGACCCAGTACTTC	CASSLVVDSKETQYF
TRBD1	.	TRBV11-2	TRBJ2-7	TGTGCCAGCAGCATAACCGGGACAGCTTACGAGCAGTACTTC	CASSITGTAYEQYF
.	.	TRBV5-1	TRBJ1-2	TGCGCCAGCAGCCCGGGGACCTCTAGGAGCTACACCTTC	CASSPGTSRSYTF
.	.	TRBV2	TRBJ1-2	TGTGCCAGCACCTCCGAGGGGGGGTACTATGGCTACACCTTC	CASTSEGGYYGYTF
.	.	TRBV9	TRBJ2-2	TGTGCCAGCAGCCCTTCCGGCAGCCGAAACACCGGGGAGCTGTTTTTT	CASSPSGSRNTGELFF
.	.	TRBV27	TRBJ1-6	TGTGCCAGCAGTCTTACAATATTAAATTCACCCCTCCACTTT	CASSLTILNSPLHF
.	.	TRBV7-9	TRBJ2-7	TGTGCCAGCAGCTTAGAATTTAGGGGCTACGAGCAGTACTTC	CASSLEFRGYEQYF
.	.	TRBV2	TRBJ1-3	TGTGCCAGCAGGAAGGGGTCCTACTCTGGAAACACCATATATTTT	CASRKGSYSGNTIYF
TRBD2	.	TRBV19	TRBJ2-1	TGTGCCAGTAGTAGGGAGCGGGGCCCTACATCCAGTGAGCAGTTCTTC	CASSRERGPTSSEQFF
TRBD1	.	TRBV5-4	TRBJ1-1	TGTGCCAGCAGCACAAGGACAGGGGCTGTCGGCGGAGCTTTCTTT	CASSTRTGAVGGAFF
.	.	TRBV7-8	TRBJ1-5	TGTGCCAGCAGCCCGATCTGGCGGGACACAAAGATGAATCAGCCCCAGCATTTT	CASSPIWRDTKMNQPQHF
.	.	TRBV30	TRBJ1-5	TGTGCCTGGGGGGACTCGGGGCAGCCCCAGCATTTT	CAWGDSGQPQHF
.	.	TRBV6-6	TRBJ2-7	TGTGCCAGCAGTACGATCGGGGGCAGCGAGCAGTACTTC	CASSTIGGSEQYF
TRBD1	.	TRBV28	TRBJ1-5	TGTGCCAGCAGTCTCGGACAGGGGATGAATCAGCCCCAGCATTTT	CASSLGQGMNQPQHF
.	.	TRBV6-5	TRBJ1-5	TGTGCCAGCAGTCTGGATAGGGGCGGCAATCAGCCCCAGCATTTT	CASSLDRGGNQPQHF
.	once	TRBV4-1	TRBJ2-1	TGCGCCAGCAGCCAAGATTACACAGGGACGAAATACGGGGAGCAGTTCTTC	CASSQDYTGTKYGEQFF
.	.	TRBV15	TRBJ2-7	TGTGCCACCAGCAGAGATGTGAAGAGCTACGAGCAGTACTTC	CATSRDVKSYEQYF
.	once	TRBV5-6	TRBJ2-2	TGTGCCAGCAGCTTGTCCAGGGTTCCTTTGGGTGGGGAGCTGTTTTTT	CASSLSRVPLGGELFF
.	.	TRBV5-1	TRBJ2-3	TGCGCCAGCAGCTTGGCGGCGGCTAGCACAGATACGCAGTATTTT	CASSLAAASTDTQYF
.	.	TRBV7-9	TRBJ1-4	TGTGCCAGCAGCCGGAGACAGGCCAGACCTAATGAAAAACTGTTTTTT	CASSRRQARPNEKLFF
TRBD1	.	TRBV7-2	TRBJ1-1	TGTGCCAGCAGGCGCATTGACAGGGAGACTGAAGCTTTCTTT	CASRRIDRETEAFF
TRBD2	.	TRBV4-1	TRBJ2-1	TGCGCCAGTAAGCGACTAGCGGGGCCCAATGAGCAGTTCTTC	CASKRLAGPNEQFF
.	.	TRBV4-1	TRBJ2-7	TGCGCCAGCAGCCAAGATCGCAGGGCCAGGGACGAGCAGTACTTC	CASSQDRRARDEQYF
.	few	TRBV5-1	TRBJ1-3	TGCGCCAGCAGCCCAGACAGTACCTCCGGAAACACCATATATTTT	CASSPDSTSGNTIYF
TRBD1	.	TRBV6-5	TRBJ2-1	TGTGCCAGCAGTTACCATTATCAGGGGGTGGGTGAGCAGTTCTTC	CASSYHYQGVGEQFF
TRBD2	.	TRBV19	TRBJ2-7	TGTGCCAGTAGTAGGGACGGGGGGTACGAGCAGTACTTC	CASSRDGGYEQYF
.	.	TRBV28	TRBJ1-1	TGTGCCAGCAGTGCGCCTATGAACACTGAAGCTTTCTTT	CASSAPMNTEAFF
.	.	TRBV30	TRBJ1-1	TGTGCCTGCGTGAGGCACCCGAACACTGAAGCTTTCTTT	CACVRHPNTEAFF
.	.	TRBV14	TRBJ2-1	TGTGCCAGCAGCCCGGGACGTGAGCAGTTCTTC	CASSPGREQFF
.	.	TRBV27	TRBJ2-7	TGTGCCAGCAGTTTAGGCAGGAGCTCCTACGAGCAGTACTTC	CASSLGRSSYEQYF
TRBD1	.	TRBV30	TRBJ2-1	TGTGCCTGGGACAGGGGTCTGAGGAATGAGCAGTTCTTC	CAWDRGLRNEQFF
.	.	TRBV7-9	TRBJ2-5	TGTGCCAGCAGCTTAGATCCCGGAGAGTACTTC	CASSLDPGEYF
TRBD2	.	TRBV12-5	TRBJ2-3	TGTGCTAGTGGTTTCGGTAGCGGGGCTACAGATACGCAGTATTTT	CASGFGSGATDTQYF